Shown below are 4 T cell receptor beta chains from a single sample sequenced in a study of cytotoxic CD8 clonotypes in ibrutinib-treated CLL. The table came from immunoSEQ multiplex PCR; TCRdb's copy has only in-frame clones and leaves some out. The sample lists approximately 170,000 clones; around nine tenths were seen once. The source was PBMCs, collected at disease progression, from a patient treated with ibrutinib. These receptors all come from a human donor with chronic lymphocytic leukemia.

CDR3: CASGSGTSYFEQYF. Here the CDR3 DNA reads TGTGCTAGTGGTTCCGGGACTAGCTATTTCGAGCAGTACTTC. The chain is built from TRBV12-5 and TRBJ2-7; 9 positions match TRBD2. The CDR3 covers 14 residues. The V and J ends lost 4 bases and 6 bases, in that order; junction bases with no gene match: 7. Germline-derived CDR1 and CDR2 are LGHNT and FRNRAP.

A single count supports this clone. The chain joins TRBV11-3 to TRBJ2-2; no definite D call. V was trimmed by 5 bases and J by 0 bases, leaving 10 bases between them. Germline CDR1 is SGHNT and CDR2 is YENEEA. There are 15 residues in the CDR3. CDR3 nucleotide sequence: TGTGCCAGCAGCCCGCTGCCCGCGAACACCGGGGAGCTGTTTTTT. Translation: CASSPLPANTGELFF. Combining the CDR3 with reference TRBV11-3 and TRBJ2-2 gives the whole variable domain EAGVVQSPRYKIIEKKQPVAFWCNPISGHNTLYWYLQNLGQGPELLIRYENEEAVDDSQLPKDRFSAERLKGVDSTLKIQPAELGDSAVYLCASSPLPANTGELFFGEGSRLTVL.

The genes are TRBV10-2 and TRBJ2-5, with 7 bases aligning to TRBD2. CDR3 size: 14 residues. The junction had 8 bases not matched to a gene; V was cut back by 5 bases and J by 5 bases. Germline V gives CDR1 WSHSY, CDR2 SAAADI. CDR3 nucleotides: TGCGCCAGCAGTTCAAGCGGGATGGGTGAGACCCAGTACTTC. Protein sequence: CASSSSGMGETQYF.

The J gene is TRBJ1-2, the V gene TRBV11-2; TRBD1 matches at 11 bases. This CDR3 spans 15 amino acids. Germline CDR1 SGHAT, CDR2 FQNNGV. V lost 3 bases, J lost 8 bases, and 8 bases stayed unmatched. This CDR3 reads CASSFGGQGARGYTF. As DNA, the CDR3 is TGTGCCAGCAGCTTCGGTGGACAGGGGGCTAGGGGCTACACCTTC. Complete variable domain (other parts from reference TRBV11-2 and TRBJ1-2): EAGVAQSPRYKIIEKRQSVAFWCNPISGHATLYWYQQILGQGPKLLIQFQNNGVVDDSQLPKDRFSAERLKGVDSTLKIQPAKLEDSAVYLCASSFGGQGARGYTFGSGTRLTVV.